This T cell receptor (beta chain) was captured in a study of cytomegalovirus exposure and HLA in healthy donors. The PCR had 60 Vbeta and 13 Jbeta primers. Sequencing was performed with immunoSEQ multiplex PCR; in TCRdb, only in-frame clones are kept and a portion is missing. In all, the sample yields over 200,000 clones. This TCR came from a woman aged 25 to 39 in good health and CMV-seropositive. The sequencing input was PBMCs.

The CDR3, as DNA: TGTGCCAGCAGTGCTCATAAAACAGGGTCCGGAAACACCATATATTTT. Translation gives CASSAHKTGSGNTIYF. The V call is TRBV6-1, the J call TRBJ1-3; perhaps TRBD1 as D (6 bases). The CDR3 consists of 16 residues. V lost 4 bases, J lost 4 bases, and 17 bases lay in between. The V gene's germline CDR1 is MNHNS and CDR2 SASEGT.